Listed below are T cell receptor beta chains from one sample, sequenced in a study of shared clonotypes between healthy human individuals. Method: immunoSEQ multiplex PCR; TCRdb's copy keeps in-frame clones and lacks some. The sample consists of 2 million to 2.5 million clones, approximately 90% of them appearing once. Sequenced material: naive CD4+ T cells from PBMCs. All receptors come from a man younger than 35 in good health. Some clones in this sample may be carry-over from other donors' samples. Each CDR3 is given with its conserved first and last residue. The D gene is left open where the match is weak.

>TRBJ2-7|NA|TRBV28
CASNSGTKVTYEQYF
>NA|TRBD2|TRBV28
CASSNSGSSYEQYF
>TRBJ2-3|TRBD1|TRBV9
CASSVAGTGGRVTQYF
>TRBJ1-2|TRBD1|TRBV6-1
CASSAGGQGNYGYTF
>TRBJ2-4|TRBD1|TRBV28
CASTGTGPNIQYF
>TRBJ2-5|NA|TRBV5-4
CASREVGQETQYF
>TRBJ2-6|NA|TRBV7-9
CASSLFSGANVLTF
>TRBJ1-2|TRBD1|TRBV10-3
CAISATGTGNYGYTF
>TRBJ2-7|NA|TRBV11-2
CASSLDRIYEQYF
>TRBJ1-3|NA|TRBV14
CASSQSRRNFRGIEDTIYF
>TRBJ2-7|NA|TRBV9
CASSDSNGPQQYF
>TRBJ1-4|NA|TRBV25-1
CASSEGGGRLNEKLFF
>TRBJ2-3|TRBD2|TRBV28
CASSSVAGASDTQYF
>TRBJ2-5|NA|TRBV7-2
CASSLVPAPYQETQYF
>TRBJ2-6|NA|TRBV7-2
CASSLGGGPRSGANVLTF
>TRBJ1-5|NA|TRBV19
CASSIRWGNQPQHF
>TRBJ2-5|TRBD1|TRBV2
CASRETGLIGPKETQYF
>TRBJ2-1|TRBD2|TRBV25-1
CASSGGGLYNEQFF
>TRBJ1-3|NA|TRBV23-1
CASSQSRGREPGNTIYF
>TRBJ2-7|TRBD2|TRBV30
CAWRQGLAGGYEQYF
>TRBJ2-7|NA|TRBV5-4
CASSTHARGIHEQYF
>TRBJ2-7|NA|TRBV7-8
CASTVRDRQETYEQYF
>TRBJ1-2|TRBD1|TRBV7-2
CASSLLGQGYGYTF
>TRBJ1-4|NA|TRBV6-5
CATESGNEKLFF
>TRBJ2-5|TRBD2|TRBV9
CASSSGGGYGGETQYF
>TRBJ1-2|NA|TRBV28
CATLSRGYTF
>TRBJ2-2|NA|TRBV7-3
CASSTGLLNTGELFF
>TRBJ2-3|TRBD2|TRBV28
CASSVSGSTDTQYF
>TRBJ2-1|NA|TRBV5-8
CASSLVPFLAGNNEQFF
>TRBJ1-1|NA|TRBV5-4
CASSLAMGEWDTEAFF
>TRBJ2-3|NA|TRBV19
CASSVGSGSTDTQYF
>TRBJ2-7|TRBD1|TRBV6-5
CASSLTQGAGEQYF
>TRBJ1-1|NA|TRBV7-2
CASSYSRVPNTEAFF
>TRBJ2-1|NA|TRBV29-1
CSVEGRQRLYNEQFF
>TRBJ2-6|NA|TRBV18
CASSLGVSGANVLTF
>TRBJ2-1|TRBD2|TRBV27
CASSLFGLAGDRDEQFF
>TRBJ2-2|TRBD1|TRBV6-5
CASEAGQGYPGELFF
>TRBJ2-1|NA|TRBV4-1
CASSQEWNGVNEQFF
>TRBJ1-1|TRBD1|TRBV7-2
CASSFSLGTGEAFF
>TRBJ1-4|NA|TRBV20-1
CSARLLGELFF
>TRBJ2-2|NA|TRBV15
CATSRARNLGGELFF
>TRBJ2-7|TRBD2|TRBV29-1
CSGTSAGSSYEQYF
>TRBJ1-3|NA|TRBV7-2
CASSFSGNTIYF
>TRBJ1-2|NA|TRBV15
CATSRDRIGYGYTF
>TRBJ2-3|TRBD2|TRBV9
CASSLTTSGSPDTQYF
>TRBJ2-5|NA|TRBV30
CAWARRSQETQYF
>TRBJ2-1|TRBD2|TRBV11-3
CASSSGLADNEQFF
>TRBJ2-5|NA|TRBV19
CASSIAPWGGSQYF
>TRBJ2-3|TRBD2|TRBV11-2
CASSFGLAGVADTQYF
>TRBJ1-1|TRBD1|TRBV7-3
CASSWDRQNTEAFF
>TRBJ1-5|NA|TRBV19
CASRDQYQGYPLNQPQHF
>TRBJ1-5|NA|TRBV10-2
CASSPGLIHQPQHF
>TRBJ1-3|NA|TRBV25-1
CASSFLETGNTIYF
>TRBJ2-7|TRBD2|TRBV9
CASSSGSSSYEQYF
>TRBJ1-3|NA|TRBV5-1
CASTVNALSGNTIYF
>TRBJ2-3|NA|TRBV6-5
CASRTGPTDTQYF
>TRBJ2-7|NA|TRBV2
CASRAYYEQYF
>TRBJ2-3|NA|TRBV4-3
CASSPRRSSASTDTQYF